The 18 T cell receptor beta chains listed next were all sequenced from one sample in a study of shared clonotypes between healthy human individuals. Profiled with immunoSEQ multiplex PCR; TCRdb holds only in-frame clones, not every one. The profile shows just under 350,000 clones, around four fifths of them singletons. The sequencing sample was made of memory CD4+ T cells sorted from blood. Subset meaning: CD45RA-negative fraction. The source is a man aged 25-40 years in good health.

The genes are TRBV6-5 and TRBJ2-5; 12 bases agree with TRBD1. The CDR3 is 15 residues long. Germline loops: CDR1 MNHEY, CDR2 SVGAGI. J gave up 5 bases and V 6 bases, and 7 bases lay outside the gene matches. CDR3 sequence (DNA): TGTGCCAGCAGACGGGACAGGGGGCGCTGGGAGACCCAGTACTTC. It codes for CASRRDRGRWETQYF.

CDR3 residues: CASSEGGTVKQKLFF. The CDR3 bases are TGTGCCAGCAGTGAAGGCGGGACCGTGAAACAAAAACTGTTTTTT. The rearrangement joins TRBV25-1 to TRBJ1-4, with D perhaps matching TRBD1 (5 bases). CDR1 is MGHDK, CDR2 SYGVNS, per germline. This CDR3 has 15 amino acids. V was trimmed by 2 bases and J by 9 bases, leaving 16 bases between them.

V is TRBV5-4 and J is TRBJ1-1; no firm D call. The germline gives CDR1 SGHNT, CDR2 YYREEE (reference sequence). The V end was cut by 0 bases, the J end by 3 bases, with 15 bases between. This CDR3 has 16 amino acids. The CDR3 DNA follows: TGTGCCAGCAGCTTGGCCATAGGAGGAATTTACACTGAAGCTTTCTTT. This encodes CASSLAIGGIYTEAFF.

V is TRBV6-5 and J is TRBJ1-4; D is perhaps TRBD1 (5 bases). Germline V gene sequence: CDR1 MNHEY, CDR2 SVGAGI. V gave up 3 bases and J gave up 13 bases, with 18 bases separating them. This CDR3 is 14 amino acids long. In nucleotides, the CDR3 is TGTGCCAGCAGTTATTCCGCTTCCAGGGCGAGACTGTTTTTT. Protein sequence: CASSYSASRARLFF.

The chain is built from TRBV7-6 and TRBJ1-3; D is undetermined. From germline, CDR1 is SGHVS and CDR2 FNYEAQ. The CDR3 is 18 residues long. Deletions cut 1 base from V and 2 bases from J, with 18 bases between. The CDR3 is CASSLVTPGREAGNTIYF. In DNA form, the CDR3 reads TGTGCCAGCAGCTTAGTTACGCCCGGAAGGGAAGCTGGAAACACCATATATTTT. Using reference TRBV7-6 and TRBJ1-3 for the parts outside the CDR3, the full variable domain is GAGVSQSPRYKVTKRGQDVALRCDPISGHVSLYWYRQALGQGPEFLTYFNYEAQQDKSGLPNDRFSAERPEGSISTLTIQRTEQRDSAMYRCASSLVTPGREAGNTIYFGEGSWLTVV.

A few counts support this clone. This chain uses TRBV4-3 with TRBJ2-2; D uncertain. V was clipped by 0 bases and J by 10 bases, with 12 bases between them. Germline lookup yields CDR1 LGHNA and CDR2 YSLEER. The CDR3 is 14 amino acids. The chain's CDR3 is CASSQDPTRSELFF. The DNA of the CDR3 is TGCGCCAGCAGCCAAGACCCGACACGGTCGGAGCTGTTTTTT.

The chain employs TRBV4-3 and TRBJ1-4; D not certain. The ends were cut back, 1 base at V and 5 bases at J, with 14 bases in the middle. CDR1 is LGHNA, CDR2 YSLEER, per germline. The CDR3 totals 16 residues. CDR3 region: CASSQGLWTPNEKLFF. In DNA form, the CDR3 reads TGCGCCAGCAGCCAAGGGCTCTGGACGCCAAATGAAAAACTGTTTTTT.

The V call is TRBV4-2, the J call TRBJ2-7; 11 bases align to TRBD1. This CDR3 region has 15 residues. Losses at the gene ends were 4 bases for V and 2 bases for J; bases not matched to a gene: 4. In germline, CDR1 is LGHNA, CDR2 YNFKEQ. DNA of the CDR3: TGTGCCAGCAGCCTCGGACAGGGGGCGACCTACGAGCAGTACTTC. This translates into CASSLGQGATYEQYF.

J is TRBJ1-2 and V is TRBV2; the D gene is possibly TRBD1 (5 bases). Per germline, CDR1 SNHLY and CDR2 FYNNEI. Trimming cost V 4 bases and J 7 bases, with 16 bases left between them. This CDR3 has 14 amino acids. CDR3 coding DNA: TGTGCCAGCAGTGCTATCGGGGAAAGGGGTGGCTACACCTTC. Its translation is CASSAIGERGGYTF.

The chain carries TRBV10-3 and TRBJ2-7, with D unresolved. The CDR3 totals 13 residues. Germline V gene data show CDR1 as ENHRY and CDR2 as SYGVKD. Between the trimmed V and J ends, which lost 4 bases and 3 bases, there was a span of 10 bases. DNA for the CDR3: TGTGCCATCAGTGCTGTACAGAACTACGAGCAGTACTTC. This sequence encodes CAISAVQNYEQYF.

This sequence joins TRBV6-6 and TRBJ1-2; TRBD1 is a possible D gene (5 bases). The V end was cut by 6 bases, the J end by 4 bases, with 18 bases between. This CDR3 comprises 15 residues. Germline V gene sequence: CDR1 MNHNY, CDR2 SVGAGI (reference sequence). CDR3 residues: CASRLQWGGVYGYTF. The CDR3 nucleotides read TGTGCCAGCAGACTCCAGTGGGGCGGGGTCTATGGCTACACCTTC.

The V gene is TRBV18, the J gene TRBJ1-1, with a tentative D call TRBD1 (5 bases). V lost 6 bases and J lost 5, with 16 bases in between. The CDR3 covers 14 residues. CDR1 is KGHSH, CDR2 LQKENI, per germline. CDR3 sequence: CASSDAGQVTEAFF. CDR3 nucleotide sequence: TGTGCCAGCTCCGACGCAGGGCAGGTTACTGAAGCTTTCTTT.

The count of this clone is one. The chain couples TRBV7-2 to TRBJ2-6; the D is unclear. Germline lookup yields CDR1 SGHTA and CDR2 FQGNSA. CDR3 size: 15 residues. The germline V and J ends were trimmed by 2 bases and 1 base, with 6 bases remaining between them. CDR3 sequence: CASSLIPSGANVLTF. DNA of the CDR3: TGTGCCAGCAGCTTAATCCCATCTGGGGCCAACGTCCTGACTTTC.

V usage is TRBV6-1 and J usage is TRBJ1-2, with D hard to call. V dropped 6 bases and J dropped 2 bases, with 16 bases sitting between them. CDR3 length equals 15 residues. Germline-derived CDR1 and CDR2 are MNHNS and SASEGT. CDR3 amino acids: CASRRGQDGNYGYTF. The DNA for the CDR3 is TGTGCCAGCAGGAGAGGGCAGGATGGGAACTATGGCTACACCTTC.

The count of this clone is one. V and J are TRBV7-6 and TRBJ2-2; TRBD1 or TRBD2 may be the D gene (5 bases each). The germline CDR1 and CDR2 sequences are SGHVS and FNYEAQ. The CDR3 covers 14 residues. Between the trimmed V and J ends, which lost 3 bases and 6 bases, there was a span of 11 bases. The CDR3 DNA is TGTGCCAGCAGCTTGAACCGGGACCCCGGGGAGCTGTTTTTT. It encodes CASSLNRDPGELFF.

The count of this clone is one. This chain uses TRBV28 with TRBJ1-5; unclear D gene. This CDR3 spans 16 amino acids. Between the trimmed V and J ends, which lost 6 bases and 1 base, there was a span of 16 bases. CDR1 is MDHEN, CDR2 SYDVKM, per germline. DNA for the CDR3: TGTGCCAGCAGACCCTCGGTGATTGGAAGCAATCAGCCCCAGCATTTT. It translates to CASRPSVIGSNQPQHF.

CDR3 sequence (DNA): TGTGCCAGCAGGGAGACTACAGAGCAGTTCTTC. It encodes CASRETTEQFF. The V gene is TRBV2, the J gene TRBJ2-1, with D possibly TRBD2 on 5 matching bases. CDR3 length: 11 amino acids. V gave up 6 bases and J gave up 10 bases, with 10 bases separating them. The germline V gene has CDR1 SNHLY and CDR2 FYNNEI.

This chain joins TRBV28 and TRBJ2-1; perhaps TRBD2 as D (6 bases). CDR1 and CDR2 (germline): MDHEN, SYDVKM. The CDR3 runs to 13 residues. Trimming took 6 bases from V and 7 from J, leaving 13 bases between them. The CDR3: CASRGDSRNEQFF. CDR3 nucleotide sequence: TGTGCCAGCAGAGGGGACTCGCGAAATGAGCAGTTCTTC.